These T cell receptor beta chains were read from a single sample in a study of T-cell reconstitution after alpha-beta-depleted transplantation in children. TCRdb itself ran the PCR reads through MiXCR, one entry per CDR3 protein. The data show fewer than 400,000 distinct CDR3 sequences, about a quarter seen once. Sample: PBMCs, mostly from graft donor cells, taken 180 days after TCRalphabeta/CD19-depleted stem cell transplant. Receptors were obtained from a male patient younger than 18 who had a stem cell transplant for acute lymphoblastic leukemia, so the T cells may come from the graft donor. CDR3s include the opening cysteine and the closing phenylalanine or tryptophan. D genes are given only for firm matches. A row's size may be missing; if present it is once, few, many or a size class.

j_gene	abundance	d_gene	v_gene	CDR3nt	CDR3aa
TRBJ2-7	NA	NA	TRBV29-1	TGCAGCGAGACGGGGCGCGACGAGCAGTACTTC	CSETGRDEQYF
TRBJ2-1	NA	TRBD2	TRBV10-3	TGTGCCATCAGGGGGACTAGTGAAGCCTCCTACAATGAGCAGTTCTTC	CAIRGTSEASYNEQFF
TRBJ1-2	NA	NA	TRBV12-3/TRBV12-4	TGTGCCAGCAGTTTTTGGGGGTTAGCTAACTATGGCTACACCTTC	CASSFWGLANYGYTF
TRBJ2-7	many	NA	TRBV29-1	TGCAGCGTTGAAGAGGACAACCACTACGAGCAGTACTTC	CSVEEDNHYEQYF
TRBJ2-1	NA	TRBD2	TRBV7-8	TGTGCCAGCAGCTTAGCCCCCTCCTATCTAGCGGGAGATGGGAATGAGCAGTTCTTC	CASSLAPSYLAGDGNEQFF
TRBJ1-1	NA	NA	TRBV4-1	TGCGCCAGCAGCCACCCGGGCCCCGGGAGGGGAAGGAGTGAAGCTTTCTTT	CASSHPGPGRGRSEAFF
TRBJ1-2	NA	TRBD1	TRBV20-1	TGCAGCTTGCGGGACAGGGGCATCTACACCTTC	CSLRDRGIYTF
TRBJ2-5	few	TRBD2	TRBV5-1	TGCGCCAGCCGGGCGGGAGGTATAGAGGGAGAGACCCAGTACTTC	CASRAGGIEGETQYF
TRBJ2-1	once	NA	TRBV4-3	TGCGCCAGCACCACCCGAACGGGGAATGAGCCGTTCTTC	CASTTRTGNEPFF
TRBJ2-3	NA	NA	TRBV29-1	TGCAGCGTTGAGTTCGGTGCGGGCTCCACAGATACGCAGTATTTT	CSVEFGAGSTDTQYF
TRBJ2-1	NA	TRBD2	TRBV24-1	TGTGCCACCAGTGATTCAGCGGGAGCGGTGTATGGGAATGAGCAGTTCTTC	CATSDSAGAVYGNEQFF
TRBJ1-3	NA	NA	TRBV7-6	TGTGCCAGCAGCTCGAGTGGAGGCCTAGGGCGAAACACCATATATTTT	CASSSSGGLGRNTIYF
TRBJ2-1	few	TRBD2	TRBV7-6	TGTGCCAGCAGCTTAGCCGGGACTAGATCAGCTGAGCAGTTCTTC	CASSLAGTRSAEQFF
TRBJ2-7	NA	NA	TRBV7-9	TGTGCCAGCAGCGGGGCAGGGGTTCAATACGAGCAGTACTTC	CASSGAGVQYEQYF
TRBJ2-5	NA	NA	TRBV27	TGTGCCAGCAGTTTTTATCGGTCCGGGATTCGAGAGACCCAGTACTTC	CASSFYRSGIRETQYF
TRBJ2-1	NA	NA	TRBV15	TGTGCCACCAGCAGAGGGGAACCTCCCTACAATGAGCAGTTCTTC	CATSRGEPPYNEQFF
TRBJ2-2	NA	TRBD2	TRBV20-1	TGCAGTGCTAGAACTCGGGGGACTAGCGGGACCCGGGAGCTGTTTTTT	CSARTRGTSGTRELFF
TRBJ2-7	NA	NA	TRBV6-5	TGTGCCAGCAGTTCCCAGACAGCGTCCTACGAGCAGTACTTC	CASSSQTASYEQYF
TRBJ1-3	NA	NA	TRBV11-1	TGTGCCAGCAGCTTAGGTTACAGGGAGAGGGGAACTGGAAACACCATATATTTT	CASSLGYRERGTGNTIYF
TRBJ2-3	once	NA	TRBV11-1	TGTGCCAGCAGCTTGGGTATCACAGATACGCAGTATTTT	CASSLGITDTQYF
TRBJ2-1	NA	TRBD1	TRBV5-1	TGCGCCAGCAGCCTTGACAGGGTAGGGTACAATGAGCAGTTCTTC	CASSLDRVGYNEQFF
TRBJ2-1	NA	NA	TRBV25-1	TGTGCCAGCACCTGGGGGGCTAGCGTAGGCAATGAGCAGTTCTTC	CASTWGASVGNEQFF
TRBJ1-1	many	NA	TRBV14	TGTGCCAGCAGCCTCTCCGGCGGGGTCGAAGCTTTCTTT	CASSLSGGVEAFF
TRBJ1-1	few	TRBD1	TRBV10-1	TGCGCCAGCAGCTTCGACAGGGGAGGCACTGAAGCTTTCTTT	CASSFDRGGTEAFF
TRBJ1-2	few	TRBD1	TRBV15	TGTGCCACCAGCCAAGGGGTACAGGGGGACAATGGCTACACCTTC	CATSQGVQGDNGYTF
TRBJ1-5	many	NA	TRBV5-1	TGCGCCAGCAGCTTGGGGATCAATCAGCCCCAGCATTTT	CASSLGINQPQHF